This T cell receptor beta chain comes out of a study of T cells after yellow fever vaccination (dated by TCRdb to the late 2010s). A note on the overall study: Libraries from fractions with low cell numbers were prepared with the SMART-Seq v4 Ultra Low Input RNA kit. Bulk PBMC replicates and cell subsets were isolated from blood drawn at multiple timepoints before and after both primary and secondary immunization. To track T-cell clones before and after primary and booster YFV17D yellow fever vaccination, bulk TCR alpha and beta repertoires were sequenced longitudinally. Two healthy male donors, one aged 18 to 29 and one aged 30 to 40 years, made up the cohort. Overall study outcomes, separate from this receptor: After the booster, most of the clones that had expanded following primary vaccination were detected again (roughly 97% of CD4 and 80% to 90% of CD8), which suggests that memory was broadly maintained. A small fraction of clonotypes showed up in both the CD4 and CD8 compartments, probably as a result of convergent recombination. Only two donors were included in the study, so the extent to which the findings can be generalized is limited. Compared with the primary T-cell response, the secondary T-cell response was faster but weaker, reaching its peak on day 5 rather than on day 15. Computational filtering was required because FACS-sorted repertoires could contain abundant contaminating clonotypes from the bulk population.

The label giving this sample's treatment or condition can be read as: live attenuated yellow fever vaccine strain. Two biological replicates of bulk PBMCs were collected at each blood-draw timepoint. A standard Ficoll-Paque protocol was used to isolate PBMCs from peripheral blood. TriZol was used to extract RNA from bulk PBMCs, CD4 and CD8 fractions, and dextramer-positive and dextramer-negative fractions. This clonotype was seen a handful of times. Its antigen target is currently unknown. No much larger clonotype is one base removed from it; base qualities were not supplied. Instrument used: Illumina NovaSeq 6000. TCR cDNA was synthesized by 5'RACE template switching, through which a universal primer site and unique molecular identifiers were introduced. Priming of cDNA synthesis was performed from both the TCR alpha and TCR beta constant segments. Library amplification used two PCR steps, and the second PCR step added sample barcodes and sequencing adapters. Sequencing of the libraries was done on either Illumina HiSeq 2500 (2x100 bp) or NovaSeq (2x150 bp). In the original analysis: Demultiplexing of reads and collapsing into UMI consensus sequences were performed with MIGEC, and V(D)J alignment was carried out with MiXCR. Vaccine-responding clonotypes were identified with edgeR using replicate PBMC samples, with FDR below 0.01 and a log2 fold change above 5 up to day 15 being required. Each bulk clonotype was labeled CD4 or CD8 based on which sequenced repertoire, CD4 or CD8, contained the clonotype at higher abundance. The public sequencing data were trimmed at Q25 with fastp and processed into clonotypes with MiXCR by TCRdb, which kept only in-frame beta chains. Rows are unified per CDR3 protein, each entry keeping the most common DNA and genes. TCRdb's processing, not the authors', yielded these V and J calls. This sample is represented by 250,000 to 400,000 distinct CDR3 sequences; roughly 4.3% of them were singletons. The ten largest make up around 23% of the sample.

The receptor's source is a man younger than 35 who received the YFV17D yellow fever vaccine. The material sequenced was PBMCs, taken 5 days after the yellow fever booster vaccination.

The CDR3 protein is CASSRVPGPNSPLHF. The nucleotides are TGTGCCAGCAGCAGGGTCCCAGGGCCTAATTCACCCCTCCACTTT. The rearranged segments are TRBV6-5 and TRBJ1-6, with a weak D call of TRBD1 (5 bases match). The germline V gene specifies MNHEY as CDR1 and SVGAGI as CDR2. Trimming at the junction amounts to 6 bases on V and 6 bases on J, and the germline ends lie 15 bases apart. Reading from cysteine to phenylalanine, the CDR3 counts 15 amino acids. Just CDR3 DNA is preserved here, 45 bases in frame from base 1.